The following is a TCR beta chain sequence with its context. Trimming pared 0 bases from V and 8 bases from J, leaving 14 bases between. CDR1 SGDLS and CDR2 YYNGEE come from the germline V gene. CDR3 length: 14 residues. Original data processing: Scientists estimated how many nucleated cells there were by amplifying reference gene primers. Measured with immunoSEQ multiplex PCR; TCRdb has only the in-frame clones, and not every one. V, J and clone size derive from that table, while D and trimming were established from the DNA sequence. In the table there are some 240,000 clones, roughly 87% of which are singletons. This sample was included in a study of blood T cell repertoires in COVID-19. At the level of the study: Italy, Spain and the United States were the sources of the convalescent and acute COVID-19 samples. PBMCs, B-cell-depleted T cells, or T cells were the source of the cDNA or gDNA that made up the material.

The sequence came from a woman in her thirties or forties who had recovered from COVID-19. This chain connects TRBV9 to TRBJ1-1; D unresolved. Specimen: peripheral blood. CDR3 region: CASSVGVGFREAFF. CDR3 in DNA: TGTGCCAGCAGCGTAGGGGTCGGGTTCCGCGAAGCTTTCTTT.